A single T cell receptor beta chain is shown here with its context. Combining a sample-barcoded 5' primer with a J-beta primer mix, a second PCR ran for roughly 6 to 12 cycles. One entry per CDR3 protein, called by TCRdb with MiXCR from the 5' RACE reads. Altogether fewer than 900,000 distinct CDR3 sequences are present, roughly 47% being singletons, with the ten largest covering 20% to 25%. Trimming took 4 bases from V and 3 from J; bases not matched to a gene: 9. The CDR3 is 16 residues long. CDR1 is SGHRS, CDR2 YFSETQ, per germline. This specimen belongs to a study of blood T cells in healthy people across ages.

V usage is TRBV5-1 and J usage is TRBJ2-3; TRBD1 matches at 9 bases. The TCR sequence derives from a woman aged 55-69 years in good health. Sequenced material: blood. The CDR3 reads CASSPGSGQGTDTQYF. CDR3 bases: TGCGCCAGCAGCCCGGGCTCGGGACAGGGAACAGATACGCAGTATTTT.